This T cell receptor (beta chain) was captured in a study of B cell selection in AIRE deficiency. Study-wide results and limits: CDR3s were shorter in shared Treg sequences, reflecting few non-templated nucleotide insertions.

Sorted regulatory T cells were CD4-positive, CD25-high and CD127-low or negative. In regard to this clone: Its antigen is unknown.

The method was immunoSEQ multiplex PCR; TCRdb's version includes in-frame clones alone and lacks a portion of them. In the table there are some 21,000 clones, 94% of which are singletons. Sample: Tregs sorted from PBMCs. The TCR originated in a human donor with AIRE deficiency.

The chain's CDR3 is CASSWTRQGNTEAFF. CDR3 nucleotide sequence: TGCGCCAGCAGCTGGACCCGACAGGGAAACACTGAAGCTTTCTTT. The rearrangement links TRBV5-1 to TRBJ1-1; 7 bases line up with TRBD1. Trimming removed 3 bases from V and 2 bases from J; junction bases left unmatched: 7. The germline CDR1 and CDR2 sequences are SGHRS and YFSETQ. This CDR3 has 15 amino acids.